This is a list of T cell receptor beta chains from one sample in a study of blood T cells in healthy people across ages. MiXCR, applied by TCRdb to the 5' RACE reads, yields one record per CDR3 protein. The top ten hold approximately 10% of the sample, which has approximately 1.5 million distinct CDR3 sequences, about 31% seen once. The sequenced sample was blood. These receptors were taken from a woman aged 25-40 years in good health. Both conserved end residues are part of each CDR3. A D gene is named only where the DNA matches it firmly. Only some rows state a clone size, as once, few, many or a class for expanded clones.

V: TRBV7-9
size: few
J: TRBJ2-5
D: -
CDR3: CASSFPQRTSETQYF
DNA: TGTGCCAGCAGCTTCCCCCAAAGGACATCGGAGACCCAGTACTTC

V: TRBV2
size: once
J: TRBJ2-5
D: -
CDR3: CASSEAEGGVETQYF
DNA: TGTGCCAGCAGTGAAGCGGAGGGCGGGGTGGAGACCCAGTACTTC

V: TRBV20-1
size: few
J: TRBJ2-7
D: TRBD2
CDR3: CSAPESSGLGEQYF
DNA: TGCAGTGCTCCGGAATCTAGCGGCCTTGGCGAGCAGTACTTC

V: TRBV24-1
size: few
J: TRBJ2-1
D: TRBD1
CDR3: CATSEFSTTGTGAYNEQFF
DNA: TGTGCCACCAGTGAATTTTCTACCACCGGGACAGGGGCCTACAATGAGCAGTTCTTC

V: TRBV7-9
size: few
J: TRBJ2-4
D: -
CDR3: CASSLETGAKNIQYF
DNA: TGTGCCAGCAGCTTAGAGACGGGAGCCAAAAACATTCAGTACTTC

V: TRBV7-9
size: -
J: TRBJ2-1
D: -
CDR3: CASSLLLNEQFF
DNA: TGTGCCAGCAGCTTACTTCTGAACGAGCAGTTCTTC

V: TRBV19
size: few
J: TRBJ2-7
D: -
CDR3: CAKGVNEQYF
DNA: TGTGCCAAGGGGGTCAACGAGCAGTACTTC

V: TRBV7-2
size: few
J: TRBJ2-1
D: -
CDR3: CASSLLPLRNNEQFF
DNA: TGTGCCAGCAGCTTACTACCCCTGCGAAACAATGAGCAGTTCTTC

V: TRBV21-1
size: -
J: TRBJ2-7
D: -
CDR3: CASTPGRRSYEQYF
DNA: TGTGCCAGCACGCCGGGACGAAGATCCTACGAGCAGTACTTC

V: TRBV4-2
size: few
J: TRBJ2-3
D: TRBD2
CDR3: CASSQRGLAGTTDTQYF
DNA: TGTGCCAGCAGCCAGAGGGGACTAGCGGGAACCACAGATACGCAGTATTTT

V: TRBV12-3/TRBV12-4
size: few
J: TRBJ2-7
D: -
CDR3: CASSGGTAEQYF
DNA: TGTGCCAGCAGTGGGGGGACTGCCGAGCAGTACTTC

V: TRBV30
size: -
J: TRBJ1-2
D: -
CDR3: CTWSAGAGYTF
DNA: TGTACCTGGAGCGCAGGGGCGGGCTACACCTTC

V: TRBV6-2/TRBV6-3
size: few
J: TRBJ2-7
D: -
CDR3: CASSYYGGPIEQYF
DNA: TGTGCCAGCAGTTACTATGGTGGTCCCATCGAGCAGTACTTC

V: TRBV11-3
size: -
J: TRBJ2-7
D: -
CDR3: CASSHRDFPYEQYF
DNA: TGTGCCAGCAGCCATAGGGACTTCCCGTACGAGCAGTACTTC

V: TRBV28
size: -
J: TRBJ2-7
D: -
CDR3: CASSLRWSYEQYF
DNA: TGTGCCAGCAGTTTGAGGTGGTCCTACGAGCAGTACTTC

V: TRBV7-8
size: -
J: TRBJ2-5
D: -
CDR3: CASSTEGDGETQYF
DNA: TGTGCCAGCAGCACAGAGGGGGATGGAGAGACCCAGTACTTC

V: TRBV5-1
size: -
J: TRBJ2-3
D: TRBD2
CDR3: CASSSSGRPGDTQYF
DNA: TGCGCCAGCAGCTCTAGCGGGAGGCCGGGGGATACGCAGTATTTT

V: TRBV11-2
size: -
J: TRBJ2-1
D: TRBD2
CDR3: CASNEAGGGDEQFF
DNA: TGTGCCAGCAATGAGGCGGGAGGGGGCGATGAGCAGTTCTTC

V: TRBV12-3/TRBV12-4
size: many
J: TRBJ2-6
D: -
CDR3: CASSLLTGGANVLTF
DNA: TGTGCCAGCAGTTTACTTACGGGGGGGGCCAACGTCCTGACTTTC

V: TRBV30
size: -
J: TRBJ2-1
D: -
CDR3: CAWSGHNRNGQFF
DNA: TGTGCCTGGTCGGGGCATAACCGCAATGGGCAGTTCTTC

V: TRBV20-1
size: -
J: TRBJ2-5
D: -
CDR3: CSASRTEPNQETQYF
DNA: TGCAGTGCCAGTAGGACAGAGCCTAACCAAGAGACCCAGTACTTC

V: TRBV20-1
size: once
J: TRBJ1-5
D: -
CDR3: CSAHTGGILTNQPQHF
DNA: TGCAGTGCTCACACGGGAGGGATCTTGACCAATCAGCCCCAGCATTTT

V: TRBV14
size: few
J: TRBJ2-7
D: -
CDR3: CASSQELGAGEQYF
DNA: TGTGCCAGCAGCCAAGAGCTGGGGGCCGGCGAGCAGTACTTC

V: TRBV20-1
size: few
J: TRBJ2-7
D: -
CDR3: CSAREGGNEQYF
DNA: TGCAGTGCTAGAGAGGGTGGAAACGAGCAGTACTTC

V: TRBV20-1
size: -
J: TRBJ1-2
D: -
CDR3: CSARDPGAHNYGYTF
DNA: TGCAGTGCTAGAGACCCAGGGGCCCACAACTATGGCTACACCTTC

V: TRBV5-1
size: few
J: TRBJ2-1
D: TRBD1
CDR3: CASSPALRGMHDEQFF
DNA: TGCGCCAGCAGCCCGGCCCTCAGGGGGATGCACGATGAGCAGTTCTTC

V: TRBV6-2/TRBV6-3
size: few
J: TRBJ2-5
D: TRBD2
CDR3: CASSYGLAGGQETQYF
DNA: TGTGCCAGCAGTTACGGACTAGCGGGAGGGCAAGAGACCCAGTACTTC

V: TRBV5-1
size: -
J: TRBJ2-1
D: -
CDR3: CASNGGGEMYNEQFF
DNA: TGCGCCAGCAATGGGGGTGGCGAGATGTACAATGAGCAGTTCTTC

V: TRBV6-5
size: -
J: TRBJ2-3
D: TRBD1
CDR3: CASSYTAGQGIDTQYF
DNA: TGTGCCAGCAGTTACACTGCCGGACAGGGGATAGATACGCAGTATTTT

V: TRBV20-1
size: few
J: TRBJ1-2
D: TRBD1
CDR3: CSAGGQGLFGGYTF
DNA: TGCAGTGCTGGGGGACAGGGCCTCTTCGGTGGCTACACCTTC

V: TRBV29-1
size: many
J: TRBJ2-1
D: TRBD1
CDR3: CSVGEPTGEFF
DNA: TGCAGCGTTGGAGAGCCTACAGGGGAGTTCTTC

V: TRBV12-3/TRBV12-4
size: -
J: TRBJ1-2
D: -
CDR3: CASSLRGFGYGHTF
DNA: TGTGCCAGCAGCCTCAGGGGATTTGGCTATGGCCACACCTTC

V: TRBV2
size: few
J: TRBJ2-1
D: TRBD2
CDR3: CASSRRLAGGTEQFF
DNA: TGTGCCAGCAGCCGGCGACTAGCGGGAGGGACTGAGCAGTTCTTC

V: TRBV18
size: -
J: TRBJ2-3
D: -
CDR3: CASSRQKRTDTQYF
DNA: TGTGCCAGCTCCCGACAAAAACGCACAGATACGCAGTATTTT

V: TRBV2
size: -
J: TRBJ2-5
D: TRBD2
CDR3: CASSEREAPPGRETQYF
DNA: TGTGCCAGCAGTGAGCGGGAGGCCCCCCCGGGCCGAGAGACCCAGTACTTC

V: TRBV6-5
size: many
J: TRBJ2-7
D: TRBD1
CDR3: CASGRTGVDEQYF
DNA: TGTGCCAGCGGGAGGACAGGGGTTGACGAGCAGTACTTC

V: TRBV7-9
size: -
J: TRBJ2-1
D: -
CDR3: CASSPPGPADEQFF
DNA: TGTGCCAGCAGCCCCCCCGGGCCGGCGGATGAGCAGTTCTTC

V: TRBV5-6
size: -
J: TRBJ2-1
D: -
CDR3: CASSWGPTGGDEQFF
DNA: TGTGCCAGCAGCTGGGGACCTACAGGAGGGGATGAGCAGTTCTTC

V: TRBV5-1
size: -
J: TRBJ2-2
D: -
CDR3: CASSDRTVNTGELFF
DNA: TGCGCCAGCAGCGACAGGACAGTCAACACCGGGGAGCTGTTTTTT

V: TRBV19
size: -
J: TRBJ2-5
D: TRBD1
CDR3: CASSLGQGVKETQYF
DNA: TGTGCCAGTAGTCTGGGACAGGGAGTGAAAGAGACCCAGTACTTC

V: TRBV20-1
size: -
J: TRBJ2-1
D: TRBD2
CDR3: CSASRTRGGQYNEQFF
DNA: TGCAGTGCTAGTAGGACACGGGGGGGCCAATACAATGAGCAGTTCTTC